The present entry profiles one T cell receptor beta chain with its context. Its antigen remains unidentified. The junction shows a germline mismatch at one end, possibly a read error. These data originate in a study of T cells in Graves' hyperthyroidism and ophthalmopathy. Study observations and caveats: Clonotypes that were expanded in thyroid above 0.001 mostly appeared in blood too.

There were TCR beta CDR3 regions amplified from RNA transcripts. Initially, a first-round RT-PCR of the TCR CDR3 employed the HTBI primer set. TCRdb reanalysed the multiplex PCR reads using MiXCR and keeps one entry per CDR3 protein. The sample contains 550,000 to 800,000 distinct CDR3 sequences, roughly 17% of which appear only once. Per the germline V gene, CDR1 is GTSNPN and CDR2 is SVGIG (reference sequence). CDR3 length: 14 amino acids. Isolation of PBMCs was performed on about 10 ml fresh peripheral blood. This chain links TRBV30 with TRBJ2-7; 7 nucleotides match TRBD1. The sample comprised blood. The sequence derives from a man aged 18 to 29 with Graves' hyperthyroidism. As DNA, the CDR3 is TGTACCTGGAGTCGAGGGGGCAGCTCCTACGAGCAGTACTTC. It codes for CTWSRGGSSYEQYF.